The present T cell receptor beta chain was sequenced within a study of cytomegalovirus exposure and HLA in healthy donors. With 60 Vbeta and 13 Jbeta primers, the PCR was carried out. The data were produced by immunoSEQ multiplex PCR, yet TCRdb's version contains in-frame clones alone and is incomplete. The sample includes about 130,000 clones, 65% to 80% of them seen just once. This clonotype originated in a man in his forties or fifties in good health and CMV-seronegative. The sequencing sample was made of PBMCs.

CDR3 bases: TGTGCCAGCAGTGATCCGCGTACAGGGAATTCACCCCTCCACTTT. This gives the protein CASSDPRTGNSPLHF. The V and J genes are TRBV25-1 and TRBJ1-6, with D maybe TRBD1 (6 bases). Trimming left V 3 bases short and J 7 bases short, with 13 bases between. The CDR3 is 15 amino acids. Germline CDR1 and CDR2: MGHDK and SYGVNS.